This TCR beta chain was obtained from a study of read filtering for tumor transcriptome and immune sequencing. General study results and limits: Roughly 80% of IR-seq clonotypes had one read, totaling roughly 3.5% of reads; RNA-seq: 74.6% and 44.6%. IR-seq and RNA-seq agreed better without single-read clonotypes.

V shed 1 base and J shed 4 bases, with 11 bases lying between them. In germline, CDR1 is LGHNA, CDR2 YNFKEQ. The length of the CDR3 is 14 residues. From around 0.4 ug of RNA, a library with molecular barcoded alpha/delta and beta/gamma adaptors was made. TCRdb itself ran the reads through MiXCR, one entry per CDR3 protein. The table shows about 130,000 distinct CDR3 sequences, with 13% occurring only once. At least ten counts were recorded for this clonotype. Its antigen is undetermined. The TCR was taken from a donor over 35 with multiple myeloma. The sample comprised a population of CD138-negative cells sorted from bone marrow. The chain uses TRBV4-2 and TRBJ2-7; perhaps TRBD2 as D (6 bases). The CDR3 region has the DNA TGTGCCAGCAGCCAAGCGCCCAGCGGGTACGAGCAGTACTTC. It translates to CASSQAPSGYEQYF.